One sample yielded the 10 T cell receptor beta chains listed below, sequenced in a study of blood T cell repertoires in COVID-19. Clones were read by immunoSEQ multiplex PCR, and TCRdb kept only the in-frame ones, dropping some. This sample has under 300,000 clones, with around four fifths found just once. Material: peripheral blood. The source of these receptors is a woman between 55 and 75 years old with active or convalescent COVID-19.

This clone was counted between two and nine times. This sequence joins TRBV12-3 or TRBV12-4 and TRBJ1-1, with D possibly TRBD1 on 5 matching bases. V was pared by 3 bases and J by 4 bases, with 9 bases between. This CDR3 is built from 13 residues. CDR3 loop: CASSFGQGTEAFF. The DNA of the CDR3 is TGTGCCAGCAGTTTCGGTCAGGGCACTGAAGCTTTCTTT.

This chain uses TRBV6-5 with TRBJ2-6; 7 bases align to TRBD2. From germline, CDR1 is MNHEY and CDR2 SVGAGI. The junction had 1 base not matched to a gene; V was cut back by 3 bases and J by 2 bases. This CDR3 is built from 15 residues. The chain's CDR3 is CASSYRGAGANVLTF. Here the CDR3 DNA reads TGTGCCAGCAGTTATCGGGGGGCTGGGGCCAACGTCCTGACTTTC.

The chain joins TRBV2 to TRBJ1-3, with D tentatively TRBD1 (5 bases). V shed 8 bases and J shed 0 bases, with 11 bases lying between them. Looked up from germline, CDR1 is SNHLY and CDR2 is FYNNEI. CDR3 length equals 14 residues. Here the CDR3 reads CASALGHSGNTIYF. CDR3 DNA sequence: TGTGCCAGCGCCCTGGGGCACTCTGGAAACACCATATATTTT.

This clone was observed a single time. DNA of the CDR3: TGTGCCATCAGTGATGGCACCTCGGGAACCCAGTACTTC. Its protein is CAISDGTSGTQYF. The chain employs TRBV10-3 and TRBJ2-5; D might be TRBD2 (5 bases). Between the trimmed V and J ends, which lost 3 bases and 8 bases, there was a span of 13 bases. The germline V gene encodes CDR1 ENHRY and CDR2 SYGVKD. The CDR3 has 13 residues.

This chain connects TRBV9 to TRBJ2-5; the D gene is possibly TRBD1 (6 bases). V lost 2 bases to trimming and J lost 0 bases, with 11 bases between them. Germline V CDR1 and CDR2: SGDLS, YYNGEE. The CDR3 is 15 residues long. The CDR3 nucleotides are TGTGCCAGCAGCGTTTTAGGACAGAACCAAGAGACCCAGTACTTC. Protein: CASSVLGQNQETQYF. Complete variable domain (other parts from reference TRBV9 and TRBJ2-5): DSGVTQTPKHLITATGQRVTLRCSPRSGDLSVYWYQQSLDQGLQFLIQYYNGEERAKGNILERFSAQQFPDLHSELNLSSLELGDSALYFCASSVLGQNQETQYFGPGTRLLVL.

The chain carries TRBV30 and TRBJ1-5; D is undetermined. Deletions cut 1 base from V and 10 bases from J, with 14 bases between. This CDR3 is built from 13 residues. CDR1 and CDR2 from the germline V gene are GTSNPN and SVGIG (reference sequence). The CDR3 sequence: CAWSGTRSGPQHF. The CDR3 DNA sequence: TGTGCCTGGAGTGGGACGCGGTCGGGACCCCAGCATTTT.

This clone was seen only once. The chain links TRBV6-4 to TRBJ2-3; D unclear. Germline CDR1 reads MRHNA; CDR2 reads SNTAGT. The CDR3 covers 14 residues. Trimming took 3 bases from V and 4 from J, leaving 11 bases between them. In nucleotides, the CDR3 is TGTGCCAGCAGTGATTCCACGGGTGCAGATACGCAGTATTTT. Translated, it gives CASSDSTGADTQYF.

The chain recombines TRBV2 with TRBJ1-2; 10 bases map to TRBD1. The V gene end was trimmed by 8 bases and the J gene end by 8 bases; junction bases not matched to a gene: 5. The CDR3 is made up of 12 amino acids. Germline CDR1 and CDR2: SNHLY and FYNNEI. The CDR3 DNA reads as TGTGCCAGCGCCGGACAGGGGGGAGGCTACACCTTC. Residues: CASAGQGGGYTF.

This CDR3 is CASSLARGWAEAFF. CDR3 DNA: TGTGCCAGCAGCTTAGCTCGGGGGTGGGCTGAAGCTTTCTTT. This chain connects TRBV7-2 to TRBJ1-1, with a tentative D call TRBD1 (5 bases). Germline lookup yields CDR1 SGHTA and CDR2 FQGNSA. The V end lost 0 bases, the J end lost 6 bases, and 11 bases lay between the germline ends. The CDR3 loop spans 14 amino acids.

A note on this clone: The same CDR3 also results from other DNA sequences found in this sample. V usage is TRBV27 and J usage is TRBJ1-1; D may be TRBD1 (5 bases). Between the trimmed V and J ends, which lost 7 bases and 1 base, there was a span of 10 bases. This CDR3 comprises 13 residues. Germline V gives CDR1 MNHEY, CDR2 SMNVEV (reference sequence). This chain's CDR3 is CASKGQGNTEAFF. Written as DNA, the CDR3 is TGTGCCAGCAAAGGGCAGGGGAACACTGAAGCTTTCTTT.